These 8 T cell receptor beta chains were sequenced from one sample in a study of blood T cell repertoires in COVID-19. Assay: immunoSEQ multiplex PCR; the TCRdb copy retains only in-frame clones and omits some. The sample yields tens of thousands of clones, 87% seen once. The sample consisted of peripheral blood. The receptors here all came from a human donor in a cohort sampled during active COVID-19.

V is TRBV9 and J is TRBJ2-1; 12 nucleotides align to TRBD2. J gave up 10 bases and V 4 bases, and 6 bases lay outside the gene matches. This CDR3 has 14 amino acids. The germline gives CDR1 SGDLS, CDR2 YYNGEE. As DNA, the CDR3 is TGTGCCAGCAGCTTCAGACTAGCGGGAGTCGAGCAGTTCTTC. It specifies CASSFRLAGVEQFF.

The chain combines TRBV7-7 with TRBJ2-1, with 10 bases matching TRBD2. The CDR3 is made up of 13 amino acids. Germline CDR1 and CDR2: SSHAT and FNYEAQ (reference sequence). With V trimmed by 5 bases and J by 10 bases, 5 bases remained unmatched. CDR3 DNA sequence: TGTGCCAGCAGCAAAGGACTAGCGGAGGAGCAGTTCTTC. Protein product: CASSKGLAEEQFF. Full variable domain (missing parts from reference TRBV7-7 and TRBJ2-1): GAGVSQSPRYKVTKRGQDVTLRCDPISSHATLYWYQQALGQGPEFLTYFNYEAQPDKSGLPSDRFSAERPEGSISTLTIQRTEQRDSAMYRCASSKGLAEEQFFGPGTRLTVL.

The rearrangement links TRBV5-5 to TRBJ2-3; 7 bases align to TRBD1. Trimming took 4 bases from V and 1 from J; bases not matched to a gene: 12. The CDR3 consists of 17 residues. Germline-derived CDR1 and CDR2 are SGHKS and YYEKEE (reference sequence). CDR3 sequence: CASSPHPGQDGTDTQYF. DNA of the CDR3: TGTGCCAGCAGCCCACACCCCGGACAGGATGGCACAGATACGCAGTATTTT.

The chain combines TRBV11-3 with TRBJ2-7; D may be TRBD2 (5 bases). With 2 bases removed from V and 2 bases from J, the gap between germline ends came to 13 bases. CDR1 is SGHNT, CDR2 YENEEA, per germline. This CDR3 spans 15 amino acids. The CDR3: CASSLRGHVPYEQYF. The CDR3 coding sequence is TGTGCCAGCAGCTTACGAGGGCATGTCCCCTACGAGCAGTACTTC.

This clone was observed once. The chain has TRBV18 and TRBJ2-4; TRBD1 aligns across 7 bases. V shed 5 bases and J 0 bases; nucleotides not matched to a gene: 7. The CDR3 is made up of 16 amino acids. Germline CDR1 KGHSH, CDR2 LQKENI. CDR3 sequence reads: CASSTDRELAKNIQYF. For the CDR3, the DNA is TGTGCCAGCTCAACCGACAGGGAGCTAGCCAAAAACATTCAGTACTTC.

This chain joins TRBV2 and TRBJ1-1; tentatively, D is TRBD1 (6 bases). Germline V lookup: CDR1 SNHLY, CDR2 FYNNEI. This CDR3 is built from 13 residues. V was clipped by 6 bases and J by 0 bases, with 8 bases between them. CDR3 coding DNA: TGTGCCAGCAGGGGGGGGCTGAACACTGAAGCTTTCTTT. Translated: CASRGGLNTEAFF.

The gene calls are TRBV5-1 and TRBJ2-1, with D possibly TRBD2 on 6 matching bases. V gave up 4 bases and J gave up 2 bases, with 7 bases separating them. This CDR3 spans 13 amino acids. CDR1 SGHRS and CDR2 YFSETQ come from the germline V gene. The CDR3 DNA reads TGCGCCAGCAGCGGAGGGACCTACAATGAGCAGTTCTTC. Its translation: CASSGGTYNEQFF.

This chain connects TRBV19 to TRBJ1-4, with 7 bases matching TRBD1. The junction had 9 bases not matched to a gene; V was cut back by 3 bases and J by 5 bases. The CDR3 covers 16 residues. CDR1 is LNHDA and CDR2 is SQIVND in the germline V gene (reference sequence). The CDR3 nucleotides are TGTGCCAGTAGTATGGGGGTGGACAGGAACAATGAAAAACTGTTTTTT. Its protein is CASSMGVDRNNEKLFF.